This T cell receptor (beta chain) was documented in a study of regulatory T cells in long-lasting Graves disease. V trimming: 5 bases; J trimming: 2 bases; junction bases outside the gene matches: 9. The V gene's germline CDR1 is KGHSH and CDR2 LQKENI. This CDR3 comprises 15 residues. CDR3 regions were amplified by Arm-PCR using iRepertoire HTBI primers to build TCR beta libraries. From the multiplex PCR reads, TCRdb called clonotypes with MiXCR, one entry per CDR3 protein. The profile shows approximately 470,000 distinct CDR3 sequences, 15% to 20% of them singletons. Time point described: newly diagnosed GD, antithyroid drugs for less than 3 months. From RNA extracted from PBMCs, the TCR library was made. Another study also made use of these data, one on T cells in Graves' hyperthyroidism and ophthalmopathy. As that study records: Graves' hyperthyroidism without ophthalmopathy progression within 18 months was termed stable. Hyperthyroidism, newly diagnosed and lasting under 2 months, affected patients aged 18 to 65.

The material sequenced was peripheral blood mononuclear cells (PBMCs), taken at new diagnosis, from a patient treated with antithyroid drugs. The sequence was obtained from a man in his forties with Graves disease. J is TRBJ2-7 and V is TRBV18, with 7 bases that match TRBD1. Here the CDR3 DNA reads TGTGCCAGCTCATCTATGACAGGGACGGCCTACGAGCAGTACTTC. This encodes CASSSMTGTAYEQYF. Drawing the rest from reference TRBV18 and TRBJ2-7, the complete variable domain is NAGVMQNPRHLVRRRGQEARLRCSPMKGHSHVYWYRQLPEEGLKFMVYLQKENIIDESGMPKERFSAEFPKEGPSILRIQQVVRGDSAAYFCASSSMTGTAYEQYFGPGTRLTVT.